The next 17 T cell receptor beta chains were all read from a single sample in a study of OX40 agonist ivuxolimab in advanced cancers. Assay used: immunoSEQ multiplex PCR; TCRdb lists only in-frame clones, some missing. The repertoire holds roughly 34,000 clones, around nine tenths seen once, with approximately 0.9% in the top ten. Specimen: CD4+ or CD8+ T cells sorted from blood, collected in a trial of the OX40 agonist ivuxolimab. These receptors all stem from an adult with an advanced solid tumor such as melanoma, head and neck, liver or kidney cancer.

The V call is TRBV6-5, the J call TRBJ2-3; 8 bases are shared with TRBD1. Losses at the gene ends were 4 bases for V and 5 bases for J; bases not matched to a gene: 5. Germline V lookup: CDR1 MNHEY, CDR2 SVGAGI. CDR3 length: 14 residues. Here the CDR3 DNA reads TGTGCCAGCAGTTCTCGGACAGGGCAAGATACGCAGTATTTT. This translates into CASSSRTGQDTQYF.

The chain links TRBV19 to TRBJ1-2, with 8 bases fitting TRBD1. CDR3 size: 14 residues. Germline V gene sequence: CDR1 LNHDA, CDR2 SQIVND (reference sequence). The V and J ends lost 5 bases and 2 bases, in that order; junction bases with no gene match: 4. DNA of the CDR3: TGTGCCAGTAGTCCAGGACAGGGAAACTATGGCTACACCTTC. Translating it yields CASSPGQGNYGYTF. Based on the CDR3 plus reference TRBV19 and TRBJ1-2, the full variable domain is DGGITQSPKYLFRKEGQNVTLSCEQNLNHDAMYWYRQDPGQGLRLIYYSQIVNDFQKGDIAEGYSVSREKKESFPLTVTSAQKNPTAFYLCASSPGQGNYGYTFGSGTRLTVV.

The genes are TRBV5-5 and TRBJ2-5; perhaps TRBD2 as D (7 bases). This CDR3 is built from 16 residues. Germline V CDR1 and CDR2: SGHKS, YYEKEE (reference sequence). V was trimmed by 1 base and J by 1 base, leaving 14 bases between them. The CDR3 DNA reads as TGTGCCAGCAGCTTGTTGCCGGGGGGCTTCCAAGAGACCCAGTACTTC. Its translation is CASSLLPGGFQETQYF.

Turning to this clone: The junction departs from germline at one end; a sequencing error may be responsible. This chain uses TRBV6-5 with TRBJ1-4; D call uncertain. The CDR3 sequence is 14 residues long. The germline V gene has CDR1 MNHEY and CDR2 SVGAGI. CDR3 sequence: CAGSARADNEKLFF. The CDR3 DNA reads as TGTGCCGGCAGTGCCCGGGCCGATAATGAAAAACTGTTTTTT.

The chain joins TRBV19 to TRBJ1-1; 9 bases are shared with TRBD1. The CDR3 sequence is 15 residues long. Germline CDR1 LNHDA, CDR2 SQIVND (reference sequence). Trimming cost V 7 bases and J 1 base; bases outside gene matches: 7. The CDR3 protein is CASNLQGARNTEAFF. CDR3 nucleotides: TGTGCCAGTAATTTACAGGGGGCTCGGAACACTGAAGCTTTCTTT.

As DNA, the CDR3 is TGTGCCAGCAGTTCAGGGAACTATGGCTACACCTTC. Its translation: CASSSGNYGYTF. V and J are TRBV6-5 and TRBJ1-2; possibly TRBD1 for D (5 bases). Trimming removed 4 bases from V and 2 bases from J, with 5 bases in between. Looked up from germline, CDR1 is MNHEY and CDR2 is SVGAGI. There are 12 residues in the CDR3.

V and J are TRBV11-2 and TRBJ1-5; the D gene is possibly TRBD1 (5 bases). CDR3 size: 16 residues. Deletions cut 5 bases from V and 7 bases from J, with 21 bases between. Germline values: CDR1 SGHAT, CDR2 FQNNGV. This CDR3 reads CASSDNRDARGQPQHF. Here the CDR3 DNA reads TGTGCCAGCAGCGATAACCGGGACGCTAGGGGCCAGCCCCAGCATTTT. The whole variable domain, filled in from reference TRBV11-2 and TRBJ1-5, reads EAGVAQSPRYKIIEKRQSVAFWCNPISGHATLYWYQQILGQGPKLLIQFQNNGVVDDSQLPKDRFSAERLKGVDSTLKIQPAKLEDSAVYLCASSDNRDARGQPQHFGDGTRLSIL.

The chain couples TRBV7-7 to TRBJ1-2; D is ambiguous. V lost 5 bases and J lost 0, with 10 bases in between. Germline V CDR1 and CDR2: SSHAT, FNYEAQ (reference sequence). The CDR3 is made up of 14 amino acids. CDR3 sequence (DNA): TGTGCCAGCAGCCCGCGGACGGCTAACTATGGCTACACCTTC. This gives the protein CASSPRTANYGYTF.

The chain combines TRBV10-3 with TRBJ2-3, with D possibly TRBD1 on 5 matching bases. CDR3 length equals 16 residues. V was pared by 2 bases and J by 4 bases, with 16 bases between. Germline V gene sequence: CDR1 ENHRY, CDR2 SYGVKD. CDR3 sequence: CAISETGSQGADTQYF. The DNA for the CDR3 is TGTGCCATCAGTGAGACCGGGTCCCAGGGCGCAGATACGCAGTATTTT.

The CDR3 sequence is CASSFTGGTDNEQFF. CDR3 DNA: TGTGCCAGCAGCTTCACGGGAGGGACGGACAATGAGCAGTTCTTC. The chain recombines TRBV7-9 with TRBJ2-1; 8 bases line up with TRBD2. The CDR3 totals 15 residues. V dropped 3 bases and J dropped 5; count of bases not matched to a gene: 6. The V gene's germline CDR1 is SEHNR and CDR2 FQNEAQ (reference sequence).

V and J are TRBV7-3 and TRBJ2-2, with a weak D call TRBD2 (6 bases). The CDR3 is 14 residues long. In germline, CDR1 is SGHTA, CDR2 FQGTGA. The V end lost 5 bases, the J end lost 6 bases, and 13 bases lay between the germline ends. CDR3 residues: CASSPGTGSGELFF. Here the CDR3 DNA reads TGTGCCAGCAGCCCGGGGACTGGATCCGGGGAGCTGTTTTTT.

This clone has just one count. The rearrangement uses TRBV9 and TRBJ2-2, with D perhaps being TRBD1 or TRBD2 (5 bases each). Trimming cost V 0 bases and J 6 bases, with 9 bases left between them. Germline V gives CDR1 SGDLS, CDR2 YYNGEE. The CDR3 sequence is 14 residues long. CDR3 residues: CASSVDGDPGELFF. The CDR3 DNA reads as TGTGCCAGCAGCGTAGATGGGGACCCCGGGGAGCTGTTTTTT.

The V gene is TRBV5-6, the J gene TRBJ1-3, with D possibly being TRBD1 (5 bases). The CDR3 consists of 16 residues. The V gene lost 4 bases and the J gene lost 0 bases, with 14 bases spanning the gap. CDR1 and CDR2 (germline): SGHDT, YYEEEE. The CDR3 DNA follows: TGTGCCAGCAGCCCCGCGATCAGGGTCTCTGGAAACACCATATATTTT. It yields the protein CASSPAIRVSGNTIYF.

The V gene is TRBV30, the J gene TRBJ1-4; 9 bases line up with TRBD1. Germline lookup yields CDR1 GTSNPN and CDR2 SVGIG (reference sequence). The V segment lost 3 bases and the J segment 7 bases; nucleotides outside the gene matches: 15. The length of the CDR3 is 17 residues. CDR3 nucleotide sequence: TGTGCCTGGAGCCGTCTGGGGGATCCGGGACAGGGTGAAAAACTGTTTTTT. Amino acids: CAWSRLGDPGQGEKLFF.

The chain employs TRBV15 and TRBJ1-1; 10 bases are a match to TRBD1. Per the germline V gene, CDR1 is LNHNV and CDR2 is YYDKDF (reference sequence). V shed 1 base, J shed 1 base, and the junction held 12 bases outside the gene matches. The CDR3 contains 19 residues. The CDR3 DNA sequence: TGTGCCACCAGCAGAGGGGGATTGGGACAGGGGAGTTCGAACACTGAAGCTTTCTTT. It encodes CATSRGGLGQGSSNTEAFF.

This chain uses TRBV7-2 with TRBJ2-2; D not certain. Germline CDR1 is SGHTA and CDR2 is FQGNSA. This CDR3 has 16 residues. V was clipped by 1 base and J by 0 bases, with 9 bases between them. The CDR3: CASSLVDSPNTGELFF. The CDR3 DNA reads TGTGCCAGCAGCTTAGTCGACTCGCCGAACACCGGGGAGCTGTTTTTT.

This chain connects TRBV5-1 to TRBJ2-7; D might be TRBD1 (6 bases). The CDR3 totals 14 residues. Between the trimmed V and J ends, which lost 0 bases and 5 bases, there was a span of 12 bases. Germline V gene lookup returns CDR1 SGHRS and CDR2 YFSETQ. The CDR3 is CASSLAGQGNEQYF. CDR3 in DNA: TGCGCCAGCAGCTTGGCCGGGCAGGGGAACGAGCAGTACTTC.